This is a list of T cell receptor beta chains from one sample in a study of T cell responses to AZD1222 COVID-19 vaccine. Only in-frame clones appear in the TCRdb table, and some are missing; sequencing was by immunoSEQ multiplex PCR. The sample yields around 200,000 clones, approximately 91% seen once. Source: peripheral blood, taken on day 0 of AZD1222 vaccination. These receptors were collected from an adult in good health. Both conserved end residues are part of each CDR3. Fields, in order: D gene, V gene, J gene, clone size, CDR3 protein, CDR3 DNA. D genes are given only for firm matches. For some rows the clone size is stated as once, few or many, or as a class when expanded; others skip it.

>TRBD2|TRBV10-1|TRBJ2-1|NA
CASSQSGGTLNEQFF
TGCGCCAGCAGTCAAAGCGGGGGGACTCTCAATGAGCAGTTCTTC
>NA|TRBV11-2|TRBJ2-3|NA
CASSLSLADTQYF
TGTGCCAGCAGCTTATCGCTAGCAGATACGCAGTATTTT
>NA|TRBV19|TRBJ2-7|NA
CASTDSYEQYF
TGTGCCAGTACCGACAGCTACGAGCAGTACTTC
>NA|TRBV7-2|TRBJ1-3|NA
CASIFSGNFGNTIYF
TGTGCCAGCATCTTCAGCGGAAACTTTGGAAACACCATATATTTT
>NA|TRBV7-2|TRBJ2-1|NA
CASSLGRTTRINEQFF
TGTGCCAGCAGCTTGGGAAGGACAACTCGGATCAATGAGCAGTTCTTC
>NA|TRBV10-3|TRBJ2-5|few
CAISESGSGVQETQYF
TGTGCCATCAGTGAGTCGGGGTCAGGTGTCCAAGAGACCCAGTACTTC
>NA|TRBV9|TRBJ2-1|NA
CASSVGGLGEQFF
TGTGCCAGCAGCGTAGGCGGCCTCGGTGAGCAGTTCTTC
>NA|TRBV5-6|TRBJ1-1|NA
CASTTSQEQGTEAFF
TGTGCCAGCACCACTTCCCAGGAGCAGGGTACTGAAGCTTTCTTT
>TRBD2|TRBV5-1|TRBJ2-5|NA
CASSLVGGGQETQYF
TGCGCCAGCAGCTTGGTAGGCGGGGGTCAAGAGACCCAGTACTTC
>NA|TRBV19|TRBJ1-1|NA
CASSTLTSTANTEAFF
TGTGCCAGTAGTACCCTAACCTCGACAGCGAACACTGAAGCTTTCTTT
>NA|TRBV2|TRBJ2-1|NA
CASSEPLTAYNEQFF
TGTGCCAGCAGTGAACCACTGACCGCGTACAATGAGCAGTTCTTC
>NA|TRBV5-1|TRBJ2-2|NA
CASSRLNTGELFF
TGCGCCAGCAGCCGATTAAACACCGGGGAGCTGTTTTTT
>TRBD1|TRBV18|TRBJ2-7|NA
CASSPGTGGPYEQYF
TGTGCCAGCTCACCCGGGACAGGGGGCCCCTACGAGCAGTACTTC
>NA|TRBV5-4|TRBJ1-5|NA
CASSLRGEHQPQHF
TGTGCCAGCAGCTTGAGGGGGGAGCATCAGCCCCAGCATTTT
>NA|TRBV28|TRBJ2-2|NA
CASTTAGGELFF
TGTGCCAGCACGACAGCGGGCGGAGAGCTGTTTTTT
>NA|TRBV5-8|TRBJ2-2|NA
CASSLFKGTNTGELFF
TGTGCCAGCAGCTTGTTCAAGGGTACGAACACCGGGGAGCTGTTTTTT
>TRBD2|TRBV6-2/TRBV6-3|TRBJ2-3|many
CASSYGGGTTDTQYF
TGTGCCAGCAGTTACGGCGGGGGGACCACAGATACGCAGTATTTT
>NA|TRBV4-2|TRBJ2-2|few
CASSQGEGDGTGELFF
TGTGCCAGCAGCCAGGGAGAAGGGGACGGGACCGGGGAGCTGTTTTTT
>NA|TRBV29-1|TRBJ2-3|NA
CSVGILGGGTDTQYF
TGCAGCGTTGGAATCTTGGGAGGTGGCACAGATACGCAGTATTTT
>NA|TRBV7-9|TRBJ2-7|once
CASSPRADRYEQYF
TGTGCCAGCAGCCCCCGGGCCGACAGATACGAGCAGTACTTC
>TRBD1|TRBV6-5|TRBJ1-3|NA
CASQRTGPGNTIYF
TGTGCCAGCCAAAGGACAGGCCCTGGAAACACCATATATTTT
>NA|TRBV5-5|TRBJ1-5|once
CASSVTGHSNQPQHF
TGTGCCAGCAGCGTGACAGGTCATAGCAATCAGCCCCAGCATTTT
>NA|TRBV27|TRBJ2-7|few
CASSSHRGGRRDEQYF
TGTGCCAGCAGTTCACACAGGGGAGGTCGTAGAGACGAGCAGTACTTC
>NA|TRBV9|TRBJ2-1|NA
CASSGGPPYNEQFF
TGTGCCAGCAGCGGGGGACCCCCCTACAATGAGCAGTTCTTC
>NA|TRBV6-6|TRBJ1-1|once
CASSERLVSEAFF
TGTGCCAGCAGCGAGCGTTTGGTCTCTGAAGCTTTCTTT
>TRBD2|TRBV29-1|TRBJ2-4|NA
CSVAGGASGRSWNIQYF
TGCAGCGTTGCCGGGGGGGCTAGCGGGAGATCGTGGAACATTCAGTACTTC
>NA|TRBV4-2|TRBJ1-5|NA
CASSQARQANQPQHF
TGTGCCAGCAGCCAAGCGCGACAGGCTAATCAGCCCCAGCATTTT
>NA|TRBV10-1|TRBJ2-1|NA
CASSFSGGRGNEQFF
TGCGCCAGCAGTTTTTCGGGTGGGAGAGGGAATGAGCAGTTCTTC